A single sample gave rise to the 22 T cell receptor beta chains below, sequenced in a study of PD-1 blockade in mismatch repair-deficient tumors. Assay used: immunoSEQ multiplex PCR; TCRdb lists only in-frame clones, some missing. The sample lists 100,000 to 150,000 clones, 86% seen once, with approximately 13% in the top ten. The sample consisted of peripheral blood, taken 44 weeks after starting pembrolizumab. The source of these receptors is an adult with mismatch repair-deficient cancer.

This sequence joins TRBV11-2 and TRBJ1-2; 8 nucleotides agree with TRBD1. V shed 5 bases, J shed 6 bases, and the junction held 8 bases outside the gene matches. In germline, CDR1 is SGHAT, CDR2 FQNNGV. The length of the CDR3 is 14 residues. Here the CDR3 reads CASSHGPGGDGYTF. Written as DNA, the CDR3 is TGTGCCAGCAGCCATGGGCCAGGGGGCGATGGCTACACCTTC. Combining the CDR3 with reference TRBV11-2 and TRBJ1-2 gives the whole variable domain EAGVAQSPRYKIIEKRQSVAFWCNPISGHATLYWYQQILGQGPKLLIQFQNNGVVDDSQLPKDRFSAERLKGVDSTLKIQPAKLEDSAVYLCASSHGPGGDGYTFGSGTRLTVV.

This clone was observed a single time. V and J are TRBV10-3 and TRBJ2-7; a weak D match, TRBD1 (6 bases). V was shortened by 5 bases and J by 7 bases, with 12 bases between the two germline ends. The CDR3 runs 12 residues. From germline, CDR1 is ENHRY and CDR2 SYGVKD. The CDR3 DNA sequence: TGTGCCATCAGTTCGGGACACCGAGAGCAGTACTTC. It codes for CAISSGHREQYF.

This chain uses TRBV7-2 with TRBJ2-5; 7 bases are a match to TRBD2. The CDR3 spans 13 residues. Germline V CDR1 and CDR2: SGHTA, FQGNSA. Trimming cost V 5 bases and J 4 bases; bases outside gene matches: 4. CDR3 nucleotide sequence: TGTGCCAGCAGCGAGTTAGCGGGAGAGACCCAGTACTTC. It codes for CASSELAGETQYF.

This clone was observed a few times. The chain uses TRBV7-9 and TRBJ2-1; no reliable D call. Germline V gene sequence: CDR1 SEHNR, CDR2 FQNEAQ (reference sequence). This CDR3 region has 12 residues. Between the trimmed V and J ends, which lost 5 bases and 3 bases, there was a span of 5 bases. The CDR3 sequence: CASSLNYNEQFF. The CDR3 nucleotides are TGTGCCAGCAGCCTGAACTACAATGAGCAGTTCTTC.

This chain links TRBV5-1 with TRBJ2-5; no clear D gene. CDR1 is SGHRS, CDR2 YFSETQ, per germline. This CDR3 has 17 amino acids. The V end lost 0 bases, the J end lost 1 base, and 16 bases lay between the germline ends. The CDR3 loop is CASSLGADIFTQETQYF. The CDR3 coding sequence is TGCGCCAGCAGCTTGGGAGCAGATATTTTTACCCAAGAGACCCAGTACTTC.

The chain carries TRBV4-1 and TRBJ2-3; D is unresolved. The CDR3 consists of 13 residues. Germline V gene sequence: CDR1 MGHRA, CDR2 YSYEKL. Trimming left V 1 base short and J 5 bases short, with 7 bases between. The CDR3 DNA follows: TGCGCCAGCAGCCAAGTAGGTGGAGATACGCAGTATTTT. Residues: CASSQVGGDTQYF.

This chain uses TRBV7-9 with TRBJ2-5, with TRBD2 identical over 7 bases. The length of the CDR3 is 17 residues. Trimming took 2 bases from V and 2 from J; bases not matched to a gene: 11. Germline CDR1 reads SEHNR; CDR2 reads FQNEAQ (reference sequence). The CDR3: CASSLTVGWREQETQYF. As DNA, the CDR3 is TGTGCCAGCAGCTTAACGGTGGGCTGGCGGGAGCAAGAGACCCAGTACTTC.

Only one count was recorded for this clone. The gene calls are TRBV29-1 and TRBJ2-1; TRBD1 matches 7 bases. The germline V gene encodes CDR1 SQVTM and CDR2 ANQGSEA. The J segment lost 12 bases and the V segment lost 0 bases, leaving 11 bases of the junction unmatched. The CDR3 runs to 14 residues. Here the CDR3 reads CSVEEETVGTVQFF. As DNA, the CDR3 is TGCAGCGTTGAAGAAGAAACGGTGGGGACAGTGCAGTTCTTC.

This chain uses TRBV6-1 with TRBJ2-5, with 11 bases lining up with TRBD2. CDR3 length equals 14 residues. Per germline, CDR1 MNHNS and CDR2 SASEGT. V lost 8 bases to trimming and J lost 5 bases; unmatched junction nucleotides: 7. The DNA of the CDR3 is TGTGCCAGCTCTAGCGGGAGGAGTCCGGAGACCCAGTACTTC. Its protein is CASSSGRSPETQYF.

This chain links TRBV18 with TRBJ1-1; D gene uncertain. There are 14 residues in the CDR3. Germline values: CDR1 KGHSH, CDR2 LQKENI. V was pared by 2 bases and J by 11 bases, with 18 bases between. CDR3 nucleotides: TGTGCCAGCTCACCAGAGAGTGAACGAGCCAAGGCTTTCTTT. Its protein is CASSPESERAKAFF.

This sequence joins TRBV5-8 and TRBJ2-5; 10 bases fit TRBD2. V trimming: 4 bases; J trimming: 5 bases; junction bases outside the gene matches: 14. Looked up from germline, CDR1 is SGHTS and CDR2 is YDEGEE. The CDR3 runs 17 residues. The CDR3 DNA reads TGTGCCAGCAGCCCCCTACCTAGCGGGAGTGGGTTGGAGACCCAGTACTTC. Protein sequence: CASSPLPSGSGLETQYF.

This rearrangement joins TRBV2 to TRBJ2-3, with TRBD2 identical over 9 bases. V lost 8 bases, J lost 1 base, and 10 bases stayed unmatched. This CDR3 comprises 16 residues. The germline gives CDR1 SNHLY, CDR2 FYNNEI. CDR3 DNA sequence: TGTGCCAGCGATAGCGGGAGATCCCCGGGCACAGATACGCAGTATTTT. It is translated as CASDSGRSPGTDTQYF. The complete variable domain, with remaining parts taken from reference TRBV2 and TRBJ2-3, reads EPEVTQTPSHQVTQMGQEVILRCVPISNHLYFYWYRQILGQKVEFLVSFYNNEISEKSEIFDDQFSVERPDGSNFTLKIRSTKLEDSAMYFCASDSGRSPGTDTQYFGPGTRLTVL.

V gene TRBV6-5 combines with J gene TRBJ2-3; D is uncertain. Between the trimmed V and J ends, which lost 6 bases and 0 bases, there was a span of 13 bases. The CDR3 runs to 15 residues. CDR1 and CDR2 from the germline V gene are MNHEY and SVGAGI. The CDR3 DNA follows: TGTGCCAGCAGAAGAACAATCACTAGCACAGATACGCAGTATTTT. Amino acid sequence: CASRRTITSTDTQYF.

V is TRBV6-1 and J is TRBJ2-1, with D hard to call. The CDR3 sequence is 12 residues long. V lost 7 bases and J 4 bases, leaving 8 bases between the germline ends. Germline CDR1 reads MNHNS; CDR2 reads SASEGT. CDR3 in amino acids: CASTTAYNEQFF. In nucleotides, the CDR3 is TGTGCCAGCACGACGGCTTACAATGAGCAGTTCTTC.

This clone was detected only a few times. In DNA, the CDR3 is TGTGCCAGCCGGGACAGGGAGTATACTGAAGCTTTCTTT. The encoded protein is CASRDREYTEAFF. This chain uses TRBV27 with TRBJ1-1; 9 bases agree with TRBD1. Trimming removed 8 bases from V and 5 bases from J; junction bases left unmatched: 6. The CDR3 extends over 13 amino acids. Germline loops: CDR1 MNHEY, CDR2 SMNVEV (reference sequence).

This chain links TRBV11-3 with TRBJ2-1, with 15 bases that match TRBD2. The V and J ends lost 1 base and 8 bases, in that order; junction bases with no gene match: 3. CDR1 and CDR2 (germline): SGHNT, YENEEA. This CDR3 region has 16 residues. The CDR3, as DNA: TGTGCCAGCAGCTTAGGGACTAGCGGGAGGGCCCATGAGCAGTTCTTC. Translated, it gives CASSLGTSGRAHEQFF.

The genes are TRBV27 and TRBJ2-3; D not certain. CDR3 size: 12 residues. CDR1 MNHEY and CDR2 SMNVEV come from the germline V gene (reference sequence). V lost 2 bases and J 3 bases, leaving 3 bases between the germline ends. For the CDR3, the DNA is TGTGCCAGCAGTTTAGGGACAGATACGCAGTATTTT. The encoded protein is CASSLGTDTQYF.

The gene calls are TRBV5-4 and TRBJ2-4; the match to TRBD1 covers 9 bases. This CDR3 comprises 16 residues. With V trimmed by 1 base and J by 4 bases, 6 bases remained unmatched. From germline, CDR1 is SGHNT and CDR2 YYREEE (reference sequence). For the CDR3, the DNA is TGTGCCAGCAGCTTGCGGGGGACAGGGAGGAAAAACATTCAGTACTTC. Amino acids: CASSLRGTGRKNIQYF.

This chain uses TRBV7-2 with TRBJ2-1; D gene uncertain. CDR1 is SGHTA, CDR2 FQGNSA, per germline. The V and J ends lost 0 bases and 6 bases respectively, with 6 bases between them. This CDR3 is built from 13 residues. The CDR3 coding sequence is TGTGCCAGCAGCTTAGCAGGGCTCAATGAGCAGTTCTTC. Encoded protein: CASSLAGLNEQFF.

The count of this clone is one. The chain employs TRBV5-5 and TRBJ1-2; 7 nucleotides agree with TRBD1. V gave up 3 bases and J gave up 0 bases; unmatched junction bases: 5. The CDR3 has 15 residues. Germline loops: CDR1 SGHKS, CDR2 YYEKEE (reference sequence). The CDR3 DNA is TGTGCCAGCAGCTACTCCGGGACAGCTAACTATGGCTACACCTTC. Translated: CASSYSGTANYGYTF.

The chain couples TRBV6-5 to TRBJ2-3; D not resolved. Looked up from germline, CDR1 is MNHEY and CDR2 is SVGAGI. The CDR3 runs 15 residues. Between the trimmed V and J ends, which lost 0 bases and 2 bases, there was a span of 9 bases. The CDR3 loop reads CASSYSRESTDTQYF. The CDR3, as DNA: TGTGCCAGCAGTTACTCCCGCGAGTCCACAGATACGCAGTATTTT.

This clone was recorded once. The rearrangement links TRBV7-9 to TRBJ1-3; unclear D gene. There are 14 residues in the CDR3. The ends were cut back, 2 bases at V and 0 bases at J, with 5 bases in the middle. CDR1 is SEHNR, CDR2 FQNEAQ, per germline (reference sequence). The CDR3 sequence is CASSLSYSGNTIYF. The CDR3 DNA reads TGTGCCAGCAGCTTATCCTACTCTGGAAACACCATATATTTT.